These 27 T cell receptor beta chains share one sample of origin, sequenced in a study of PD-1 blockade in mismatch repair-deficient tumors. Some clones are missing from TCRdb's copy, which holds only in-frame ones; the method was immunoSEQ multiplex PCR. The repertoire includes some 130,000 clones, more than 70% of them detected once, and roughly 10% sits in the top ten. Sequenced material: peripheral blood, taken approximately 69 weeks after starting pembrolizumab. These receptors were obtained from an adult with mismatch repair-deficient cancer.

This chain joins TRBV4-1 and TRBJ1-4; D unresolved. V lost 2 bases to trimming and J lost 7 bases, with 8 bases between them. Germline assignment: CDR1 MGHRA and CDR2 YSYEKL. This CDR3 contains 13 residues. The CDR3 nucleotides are TGCGCCAGCAGCCAACATTGGGCTGAAAAACTGTTTTTT. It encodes CASSQHWAEKLFF.

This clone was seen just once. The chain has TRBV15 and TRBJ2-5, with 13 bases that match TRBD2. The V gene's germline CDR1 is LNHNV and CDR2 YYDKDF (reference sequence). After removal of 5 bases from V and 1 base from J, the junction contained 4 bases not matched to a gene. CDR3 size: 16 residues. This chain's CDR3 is CATSSGTSGIQETQYF. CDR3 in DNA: TGTGCCACCAGCTCCGGGACTAGCGGGATCCAAGAGACCCAGTACTTC.

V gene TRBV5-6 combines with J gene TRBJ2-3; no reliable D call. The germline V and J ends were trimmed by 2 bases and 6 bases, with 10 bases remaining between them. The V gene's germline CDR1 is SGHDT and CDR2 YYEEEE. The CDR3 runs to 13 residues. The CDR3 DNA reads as TGTGCCAGCAGCTTCGCAGTGGGGGATACGCAGTATTTT. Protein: CASSFAVGDTQYF.

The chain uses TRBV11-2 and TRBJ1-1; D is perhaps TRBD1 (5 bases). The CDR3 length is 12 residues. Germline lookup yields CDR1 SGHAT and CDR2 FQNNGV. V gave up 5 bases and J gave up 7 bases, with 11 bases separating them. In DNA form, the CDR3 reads TGTGCCAGCAGCCGCCGGGGGGGTGAAGCTTTCTTT. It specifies CASSRRGGEAFF.

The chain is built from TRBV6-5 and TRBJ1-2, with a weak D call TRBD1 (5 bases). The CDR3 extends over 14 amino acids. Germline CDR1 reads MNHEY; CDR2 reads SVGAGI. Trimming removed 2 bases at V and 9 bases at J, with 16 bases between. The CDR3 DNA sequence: TGTGCCAGCAGTTACGGCCAGGGTGGTTTGCGCTACACCTTC. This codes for CASSYGQGGLRYTF.

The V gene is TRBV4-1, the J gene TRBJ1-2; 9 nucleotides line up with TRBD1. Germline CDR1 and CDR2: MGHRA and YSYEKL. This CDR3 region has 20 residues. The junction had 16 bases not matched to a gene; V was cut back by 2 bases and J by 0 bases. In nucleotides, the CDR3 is TGCGCCAGCAGCCAATTGGCTCGGGGACAGGGCCGAGGAGCTAACTATGGCTACACCTTC. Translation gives CASSQLARGQGRGANYGYTF.

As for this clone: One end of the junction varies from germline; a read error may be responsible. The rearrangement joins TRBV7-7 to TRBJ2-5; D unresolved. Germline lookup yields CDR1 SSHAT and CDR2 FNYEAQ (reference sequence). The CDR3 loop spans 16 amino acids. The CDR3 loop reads CASSHGVQGRKETQYF. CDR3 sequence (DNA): TGTGCTAGCAGCCATGGCGTACAAGGACGAAAAGAGACCCAGTACTTC.

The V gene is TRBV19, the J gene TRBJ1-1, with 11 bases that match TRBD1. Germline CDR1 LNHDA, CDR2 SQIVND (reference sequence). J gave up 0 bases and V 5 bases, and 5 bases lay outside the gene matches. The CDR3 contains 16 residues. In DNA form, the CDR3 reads TGTGCCAGTAGTCCGGACAGGGGGCAAATGAACACTGAAGCTTTCTTT. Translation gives CASSPDRGQMNTEAFF.

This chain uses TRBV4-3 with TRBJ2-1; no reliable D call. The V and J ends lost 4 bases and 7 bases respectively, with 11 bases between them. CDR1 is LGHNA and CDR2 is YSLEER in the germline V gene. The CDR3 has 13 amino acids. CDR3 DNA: TGCGCCAGCAGCCGGGTTTTCGGAAATGAGCAGTTCTTC. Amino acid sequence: CASSRVFGNEQFF.

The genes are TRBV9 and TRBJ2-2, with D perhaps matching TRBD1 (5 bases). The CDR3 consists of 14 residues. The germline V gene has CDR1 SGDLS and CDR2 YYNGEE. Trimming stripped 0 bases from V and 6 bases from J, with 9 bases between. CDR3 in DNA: TGTGCCAGCAGCGTAGCACCCAGGGCCGGGGAGCTGTTTTTT. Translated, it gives CASSVAPRAGELFF.

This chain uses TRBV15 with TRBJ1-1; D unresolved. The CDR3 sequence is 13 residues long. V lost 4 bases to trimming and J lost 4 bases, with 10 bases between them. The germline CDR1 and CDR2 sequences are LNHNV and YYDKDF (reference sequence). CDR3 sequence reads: CATSTPGLTEAFF. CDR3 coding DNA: TGTGCCACCAGCACGCCAGGACTCACTGAAGCTTTCTTT. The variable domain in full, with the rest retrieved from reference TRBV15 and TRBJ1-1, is DAMVIQNPRYQVTQFGKPVTLSCSQTLNHNVMYWYQQKSSQAPKLLFHYYDKDFNNEADTPDNFQSRRPNTSFCFLDIRSPGLGDTAMYLCATSTPGLTEAFFGQGTRLTVV.

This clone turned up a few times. The CDR3 loop is CASSPGTGAYEQYF. The CDR3 nucleotides are TGTGCCAGCAGCCCCGGGACAGGAGCCTACGAGCAGTACTTC. The V and J genes are TRBV13 and TRBJ2-7, with TRBD1 identical over 8 bases. The CDR3 has 14 amino acids. Germline lookup yields CDR1 PRHDT and CDR2 FYEKMQ (reference sequence). V shed 5 bases, J shed 2 bases, and the junction held 5 bases outside the gene matches.

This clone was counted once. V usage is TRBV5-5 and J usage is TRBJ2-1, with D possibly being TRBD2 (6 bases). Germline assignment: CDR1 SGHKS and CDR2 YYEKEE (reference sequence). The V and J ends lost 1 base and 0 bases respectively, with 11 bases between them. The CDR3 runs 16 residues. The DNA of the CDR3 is TGTGCCAGCAGCTTGAGGGTAGCGGCCTCCTACAATGAGCAGTTCTTC. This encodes CASSLRVAASYNEQFF.

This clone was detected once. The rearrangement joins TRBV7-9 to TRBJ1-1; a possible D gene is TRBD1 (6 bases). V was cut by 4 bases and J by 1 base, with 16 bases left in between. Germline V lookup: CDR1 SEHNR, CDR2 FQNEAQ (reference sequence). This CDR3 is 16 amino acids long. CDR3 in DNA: TGTGCCAGCAGCTCCAGACAGGCCCCCTCGAACACTGAAGCTTTCTTT. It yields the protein CASSSRQAPSNTEAFF. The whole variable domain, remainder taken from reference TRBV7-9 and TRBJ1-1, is DTGVSQNPRHKITKRGQNVTFRCDPISEHNRLYWYRQTLGQGPEFLTYFQNEAQLEKSRLLSDRFSAERPKGSFSTLEIQRTEQGDSAMYLCASSSRQAPSNTEAFFGQGTRLTVV.

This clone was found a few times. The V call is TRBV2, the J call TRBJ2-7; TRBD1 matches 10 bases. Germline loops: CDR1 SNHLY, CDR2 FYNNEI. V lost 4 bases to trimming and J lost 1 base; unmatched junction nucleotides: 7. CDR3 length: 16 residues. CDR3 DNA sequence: TGTGCCAGCAGTGGTTACCGGGACAGGGGATCCTACGAGCAGTACTTC. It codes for CASSGYRDRGSYEQYF.

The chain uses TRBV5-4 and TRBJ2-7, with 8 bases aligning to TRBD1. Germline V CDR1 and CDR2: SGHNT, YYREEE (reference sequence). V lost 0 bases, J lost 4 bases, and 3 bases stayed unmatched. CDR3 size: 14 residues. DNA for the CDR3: TGTGCCAGCAGCTTGGGGACAGGGCTTTACGAGCAGTACTTC. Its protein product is CASSLGTGLYEQYF.

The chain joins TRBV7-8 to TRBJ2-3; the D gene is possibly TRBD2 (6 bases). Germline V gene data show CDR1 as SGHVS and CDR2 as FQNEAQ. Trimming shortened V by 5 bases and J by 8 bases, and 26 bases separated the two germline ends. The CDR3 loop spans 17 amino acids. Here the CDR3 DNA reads TGTGCCAGCAGCCGCGGGGCCGGGATGGGATATATTGGTACGCAGTATTTT. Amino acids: CASSRGAGMGYIGTQYF.

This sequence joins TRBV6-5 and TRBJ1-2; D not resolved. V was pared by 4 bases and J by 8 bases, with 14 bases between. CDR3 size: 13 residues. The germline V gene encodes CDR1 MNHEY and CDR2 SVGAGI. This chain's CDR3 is CASSSFGEGGYTF. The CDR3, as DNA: TGTGCCAGCAGTTCCTTTGGGGAGGGCGGCTACACCTTC.

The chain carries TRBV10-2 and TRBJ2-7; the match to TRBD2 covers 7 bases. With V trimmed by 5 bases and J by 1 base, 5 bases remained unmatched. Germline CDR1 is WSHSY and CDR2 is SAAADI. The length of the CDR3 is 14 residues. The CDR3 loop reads CASSWGGTSYEQYF. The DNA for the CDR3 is TGCGCCAGCAGTTGGGGGGGTACTTCCTACGAGCAGTACTTC.

The CDR3 coding sequence is TGTGCCAGCAGACTGGGGGGCAGGCCCGGGGGCTACACCTTC. Translation: CASRLGGRPGGYTF. The gene calls are TRBV6-5 and TRBJ1-2, with D perhaps TRBD1 (6 bases). This CDR3 spans 14 amino acids. V was pared by 6 bases and J by 8 bases, with 19 bases between. Germline loops: CDR1 MNHEY, CDR2 SVGAGI.

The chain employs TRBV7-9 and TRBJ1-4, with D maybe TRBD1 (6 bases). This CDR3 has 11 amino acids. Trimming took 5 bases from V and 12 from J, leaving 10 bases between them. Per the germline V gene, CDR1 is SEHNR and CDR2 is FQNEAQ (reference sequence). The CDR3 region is CASSLTGELFF. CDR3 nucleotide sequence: TGTGCCAGCAGCCTGACAGGAGAACTGTTTTTT.

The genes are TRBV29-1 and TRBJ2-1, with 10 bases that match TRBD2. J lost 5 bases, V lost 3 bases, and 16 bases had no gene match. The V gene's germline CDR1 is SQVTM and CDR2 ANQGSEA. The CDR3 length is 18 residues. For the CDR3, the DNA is TGCAGCGTTGACGCGGACGGGTTAAAGCTAGCGGGAGACAATGAGCAGTTCTTC. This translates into CSVDADGLKLAGDNEQFF.

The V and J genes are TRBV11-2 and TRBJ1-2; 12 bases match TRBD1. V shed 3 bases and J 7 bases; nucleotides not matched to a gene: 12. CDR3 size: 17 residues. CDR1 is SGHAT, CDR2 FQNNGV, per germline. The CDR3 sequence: CASSFRDRGLRSVGYTF. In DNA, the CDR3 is TGTGCCAGCAGCTTTCGGGACAGGGGGCTGCGAAGTGTTGGCTACACCTTC.

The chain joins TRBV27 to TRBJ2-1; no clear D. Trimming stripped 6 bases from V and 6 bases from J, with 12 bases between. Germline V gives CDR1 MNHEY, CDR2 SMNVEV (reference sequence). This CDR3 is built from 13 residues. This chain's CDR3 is CASRGPATNEQFF. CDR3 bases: TGTGCCAGCAGGGGTCCCGCCACCAATGAGCAGTTCTTC.

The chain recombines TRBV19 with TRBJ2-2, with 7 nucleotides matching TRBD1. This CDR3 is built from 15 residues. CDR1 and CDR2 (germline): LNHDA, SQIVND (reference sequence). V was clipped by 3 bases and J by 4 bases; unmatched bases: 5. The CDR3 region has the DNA TGTGCCAGTAGTATGATGGCAGGGGGCACCGGGGAGCTGTTTTTT. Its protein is CASSMMAGGTGELFF.

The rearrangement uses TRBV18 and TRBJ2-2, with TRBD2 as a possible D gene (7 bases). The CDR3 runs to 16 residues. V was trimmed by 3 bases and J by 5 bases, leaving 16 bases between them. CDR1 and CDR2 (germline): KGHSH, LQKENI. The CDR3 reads CASSPRSGGRTGELFF. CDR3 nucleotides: TGTGCCAGCTCACCGCGCTCGGGGGGCAGGACCGGGGAGCTGTTTTTT.

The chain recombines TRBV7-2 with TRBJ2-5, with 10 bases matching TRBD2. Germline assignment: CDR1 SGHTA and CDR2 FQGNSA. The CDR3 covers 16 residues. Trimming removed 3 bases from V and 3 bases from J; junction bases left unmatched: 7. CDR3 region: CASSLQREGPEETQYF. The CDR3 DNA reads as TGTGCCAGCAGCTTGCAGCGGGAGGGCCCAGAAGAGACCCAGTACTTC. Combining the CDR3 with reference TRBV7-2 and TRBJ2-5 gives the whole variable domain GAGVSQSPSNKVTEKGKDVELRCDPISGHTALYWYRQSLGQGLEFLIYFQGNSAPDKSGLPSDRFSAERTGGSVSTLTIQRTQQEDSAVYLCASSLQREGPEETQYFGPGTRLLVL.